This is a list of T cell receptor beta chains from one sample in a study of shared clonotypes between healthy human individuals. The assay was immunoSEQ multiplex PCR, and TCRdb's table has in-frame clones only and misses some. This table has approximately 2,000,000 clones, 85% to 95% appearing once. The sequencing sample was made of naive CD4+ T cells from PBMCs. These receptors were obtained from a man aged 18 to 30 in good health. Some clones in this sample may be carry-over from other donors' samples. Both conserved end residues are part of each CDR3. D genes are given only for firm matches. The listing skips clone size in some rows; elsewhere it reads once, few, many or a size class.

V	size	D	J	DNA	CDR3
TRBV7-2	once	TRBD2	TRBJ2-7	TGTGCCAGCAGCCGTGACGGGACTAGCGGGAGTATCGAGCAGTACTTC	CASSRDGTSGSIEQYF
TRBV5-1	NA	NA	TRBJ2-7	TGCGCCAGCAGCTTGGATTCCGGGAACTACGAGCAGTACTTC	CASSLDSGNYEQYF
TRBV7-9	NA	TRBD2	TRBJ2-3	TGTGCCAGCAGGCCAACTAGCGGGAAAGGGGATACGCAGTATTTT	CASRPTSGKGDTQYF
TRBV7-9	NA	TRBD2	TRBJ2-5	TGTGCCAGCAGCTTAGCGCGACTAGCGGGAGTCGAGACCCAGTACTTC	CASSLARLAGVETQYF
TRBV11-1	NA	TRBD1	TRBJ1-2	TGTGCCAGCAGCTCCGGGACAGGGGCATATGGCTACACCTTC	CASSSGTGAYGYTF
TRBV6-1	NA	NA	TRBJ1-2	TGTGCCAGCAGCCAAGCGGTAGGCTACACCTTC	CASSQAVGYTF
TRBV4-1	NA	NA	TRBJ1-3	TGCGCCAGCAGCCAAGAACAGGGTCATCGAGGAAACACCATATATTTT	CASSQEQGHRGNTIYF
TRBV5-1	NA	TRBD1	TRBJ2-4	TGCGCCAGCAGCTTGTCGCAGGGGGCGAACATTCAGTACTTC	CASSLSQGANIQYF
TRBV5-8	NA	NA	TRBJ1-5	TGTGCCAGCAGCTTGTGGGACAACAATCAGCCCCAGCATTTT	CASSLWDNNQPQHF
TRBV6-6	NA	NA	TRBJ2-7	TGTGCCAGCGGGGATTCCTACGAGCAGTACTTC	CASGDSYEQYF
TRBV7-6	few	NA	TRBJ1-1	TGTGCCAGCAGCTCGTCCCCGGGATCTGAAGCTTTCTTT	CASSSSPGSEAFF
TRBV28	NA	NA	TRBJ1-2	TGTGCCAGCATAGCAACGGGGTACACTTATGGCTACACCTTC	CASIATGYTYGYTF
TRBV7-9	NA	NA	TRBJ2-1	TGTGCCAGCAGCTTAGAATATAGGCATGAGCAGTTCTTC	CASSLEYRHEQFF
TRBV9	NA	NA	TRBJ2-5	TGTGCCAGCAGCGTAGAAGGGTCACCCCAAGAGACCCAGTACTTC	CASSVEGSPQETQYF
TRBV9	NA	TRBD2	TRBJ2-5	TGTGCCAGCAGCGTAGCCACTAGCGAGGCAGGAAGAGAGACCCAGTACTTC	CASSVATSEAGRETQYF
TRBV19	NA	NA	TRBJ1-1	TGTGCCAGTTCAACACGTCGGAACACTGAAGCTTTCTTT	CASSTRRNTEAFF
TRBV5-1	NA	TRBD1	TRBJ2-3	TGCGCCAGCAGCTCCAGGGACAGGACATTCACAGATACGCAGTATTTT	CASSSRDRTFTDTQYF
TRBV7-8	NA	NA	TRBJ2-6	TGTGCCAGCAGCTTAGGTCGCGGAGGGGCCAACGTCCTGACTTTC	CASSLGRGGANVLTF
TRBV5-1	NA	TRBD2	TRBJ2-2	TGCGCCAGCAGCCTGGGACTAGCGGCGAACACCGGGGAGCTGTTTTTT	CASSLGLAANTGELFF
TRBV7-2	few	TRBD1	TRBJ1-1	TGTGCCAGCAGCTGGGACAGGGCCACTGAAGCTTTCTTT	CASSWDRATEAFF